This T cell receptor (beta chain) appears in the sequencing data of a study of tumor and adjacent non-tumor tissue in lung cancer. The template was RNA from unsorted bulk tissue. Distant lung tissue was collected more than 3 cm away from the tumor edge. Germline values: CDR1 SGHAT, CDR2 FQNNGV. The CDR3 contains 14 residues. In regard to this clonotype: Since the CDR3 does not end with the conserved phenylalanine or tryptophan, this likely comes from a read error.

TCRbeta libraries were built with three rounds of nested PCR, modified from ARM-PCR. TCRdb independently ran MiXCR on the multiplex PCR reads; one entry per CDR3 protein. The sample lists about 100,000 distinct CDR3 sequences; more than 55% were seen once. Sequences were obtained from distant non-tumor lung tissue. The genes are TRBV11-2 and TRBJ1-1, with TRBD1 matching over 8 bases. The TCR sequence derives from a man aged 25 to 40 with non-small cell lung cancer. This CDR3 is CASSRDRMNTGAFL. In DNA, the CDR3 is TGCGCCAGCAGCCGGGACAGGATGAACACTGGAGCTTTCCTT.